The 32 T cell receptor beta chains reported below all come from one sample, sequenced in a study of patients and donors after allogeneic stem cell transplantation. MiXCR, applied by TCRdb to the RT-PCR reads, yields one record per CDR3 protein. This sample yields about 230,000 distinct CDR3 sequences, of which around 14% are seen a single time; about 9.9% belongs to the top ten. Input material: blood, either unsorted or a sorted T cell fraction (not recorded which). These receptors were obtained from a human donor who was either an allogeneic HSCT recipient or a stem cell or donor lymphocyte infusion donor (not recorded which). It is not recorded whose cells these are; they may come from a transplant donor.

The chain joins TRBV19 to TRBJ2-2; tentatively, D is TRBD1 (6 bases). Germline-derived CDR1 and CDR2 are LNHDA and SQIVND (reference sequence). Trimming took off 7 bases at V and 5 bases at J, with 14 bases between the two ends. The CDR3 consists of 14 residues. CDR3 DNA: TGTGCCAGTACCACCGGGACAAAAACCGGGGAGCTGTTTTTT. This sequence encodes CASTTGTKTGELFF.

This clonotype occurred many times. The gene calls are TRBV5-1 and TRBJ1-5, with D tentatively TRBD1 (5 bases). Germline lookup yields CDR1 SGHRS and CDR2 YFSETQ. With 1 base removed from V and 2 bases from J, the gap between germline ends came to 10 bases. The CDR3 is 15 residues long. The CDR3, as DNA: TGCGCCAGCAGCTTGCGGGCGGGGGGCAATCAGCCCCAGCATTTT. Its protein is CASSLRAGGNQPQHF.

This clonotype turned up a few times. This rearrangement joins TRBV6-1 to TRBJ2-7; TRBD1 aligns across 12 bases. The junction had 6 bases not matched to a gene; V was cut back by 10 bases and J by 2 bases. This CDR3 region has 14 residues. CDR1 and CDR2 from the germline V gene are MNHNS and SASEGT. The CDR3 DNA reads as TGTGCCATCGCCGGGACAGGGGGCCCCTACGAGCAGTACTTC. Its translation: CAIAGTGGPYEQYF.

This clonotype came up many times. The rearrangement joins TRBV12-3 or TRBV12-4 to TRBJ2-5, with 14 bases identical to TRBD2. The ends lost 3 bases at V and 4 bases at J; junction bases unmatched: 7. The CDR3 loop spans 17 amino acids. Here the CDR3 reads CASSFGGLAGVGETQYF. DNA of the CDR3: TGTGCCAGCAGTTTCGGGGGACTAGCGGGAGTTGGAGAGACCCAGTACTTC.

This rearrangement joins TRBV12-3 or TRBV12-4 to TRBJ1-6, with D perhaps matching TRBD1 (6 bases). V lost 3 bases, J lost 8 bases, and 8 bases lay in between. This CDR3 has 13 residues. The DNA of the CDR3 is TGTGCCAGCAGTTTGGGGGGGCATTCACCCCTCCACTTT. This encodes CASSLGGHSPLHF.

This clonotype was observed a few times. Here the CDR3 DNA reads TGTGCCAGCAGCTCCCAGGCCAGGGTGAACACTGAAGCTTTCTTT. This encodes CASSSQARVNTEAFF. The chain recombines TRBV5-4 with TRBJ1-1, with a weak D call TRBD1 (5 bases). The V and J ends lost 3 bases and 0 bases respectively, with 12 bases between them. CDR1 and CDR2 (germline): SGHNT, YYREEE (reference sequence). The CDR3 runs to 15 residues.

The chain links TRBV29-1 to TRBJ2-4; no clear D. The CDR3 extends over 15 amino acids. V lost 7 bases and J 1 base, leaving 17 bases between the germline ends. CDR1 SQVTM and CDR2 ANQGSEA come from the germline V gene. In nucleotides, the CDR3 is TGCAGCGGGCAAGTCCCAGCAGCTGCCAAAAACATTCAGTACTTC. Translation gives CSGQVPAAAKNIQYF.

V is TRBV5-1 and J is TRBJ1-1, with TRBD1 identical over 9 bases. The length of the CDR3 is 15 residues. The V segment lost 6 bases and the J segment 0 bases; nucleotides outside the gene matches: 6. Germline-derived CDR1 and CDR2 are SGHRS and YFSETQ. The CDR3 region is CASTGTGSVNTEAFF. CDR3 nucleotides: TGCGCCAGCACCGGGACAGGGTCCGTGAACACTGAAGCTTTCTTT.

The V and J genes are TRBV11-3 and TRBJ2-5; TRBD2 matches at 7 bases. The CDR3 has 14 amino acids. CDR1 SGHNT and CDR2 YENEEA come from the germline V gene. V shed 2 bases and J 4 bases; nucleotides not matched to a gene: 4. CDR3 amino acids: CASSLMAGAETQYF. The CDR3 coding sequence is TGTGCCAGCAGCTTAATGGCGGGAGCAGAGACCCAGTACTTC.

CDR3 in amino acids: CASSLGTASLGQLFF. DNA of the CDR3: TGCGCCAGCAGCTTAGGGACAGCTTCACTCGGCCAGCTGTTTTTT. The chain uses TRBV5-1 and TRBJ2-2, with 7 bases fitting TRBD1. Germline assignment: CDR1 SGHRS and CDR2 YFSETQ. The CDR3 consists of 15 residues. Germline trimming cut 2 bases from V and 12 bases from J; bases unmatched to any gene: 13.

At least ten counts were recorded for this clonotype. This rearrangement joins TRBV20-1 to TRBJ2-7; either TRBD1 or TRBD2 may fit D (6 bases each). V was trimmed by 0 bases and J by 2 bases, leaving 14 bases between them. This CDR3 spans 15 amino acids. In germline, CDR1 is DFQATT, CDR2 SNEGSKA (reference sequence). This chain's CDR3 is CSARDPGGPTYEQYF. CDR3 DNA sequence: TGCAGTGCTAGAGATCCCGGGGGCCCTACCTACGAGCAGTACTTC.

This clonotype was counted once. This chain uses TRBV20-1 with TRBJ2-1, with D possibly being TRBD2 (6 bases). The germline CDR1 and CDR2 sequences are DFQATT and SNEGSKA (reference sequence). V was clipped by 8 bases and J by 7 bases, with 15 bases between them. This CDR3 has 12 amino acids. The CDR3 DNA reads TGCAGTACACGGCGGAGGGAGAATGAGCAGTTCTTC. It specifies CSTRRRENEQFF.

CDR3 region: CASSPEPRETQYF. CDR3 bases: TGTGCCAGCAGCCCGGAGCCCCGTGAGACCCAGTACTTC. The chain joins TRBV5-4 to TRBJ2-5; D ambiguous. V lost 4 bases and J 5 bases, leaving 12 bases between the germline ends. This CDR3 is 13 amino acids long. CDR1 is SGHNT, CDR2 YYREEE, per germline (reference sequence).

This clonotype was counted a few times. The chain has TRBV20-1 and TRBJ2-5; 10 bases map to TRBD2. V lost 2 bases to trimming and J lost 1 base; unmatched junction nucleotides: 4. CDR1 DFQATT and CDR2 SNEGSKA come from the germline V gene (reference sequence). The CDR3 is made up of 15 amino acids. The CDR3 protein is CSARPGLASQETQYF. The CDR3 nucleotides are TGCAGTGCTAGACCGGGACTAGCGAGCCAAGAGACCCAGTACTTC.

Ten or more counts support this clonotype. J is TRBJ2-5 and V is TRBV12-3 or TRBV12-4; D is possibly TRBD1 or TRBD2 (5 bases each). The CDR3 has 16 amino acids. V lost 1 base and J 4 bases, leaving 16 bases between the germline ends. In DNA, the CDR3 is TGTGCCAGCAGTTTAGGGACAAAAGCAAGCGGAGAGACCCAGTACTTC. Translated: CASSLGTKASGETQYF.

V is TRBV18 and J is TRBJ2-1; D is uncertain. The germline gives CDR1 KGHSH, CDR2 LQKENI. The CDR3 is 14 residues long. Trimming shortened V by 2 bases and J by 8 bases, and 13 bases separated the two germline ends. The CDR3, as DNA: TGTGCCAGCTCACCAGTGGCAACCAGCGATGAGCAGTTCTTC. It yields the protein CASSPVATSDEQFF.

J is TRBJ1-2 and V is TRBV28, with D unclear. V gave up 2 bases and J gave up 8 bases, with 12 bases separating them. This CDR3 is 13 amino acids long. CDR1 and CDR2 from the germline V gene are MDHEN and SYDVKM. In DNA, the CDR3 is TGTGCCAGCAGTTTAAAGGGATTGGGAGGCTACACCTTC. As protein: CASSLKGLGGYTF.

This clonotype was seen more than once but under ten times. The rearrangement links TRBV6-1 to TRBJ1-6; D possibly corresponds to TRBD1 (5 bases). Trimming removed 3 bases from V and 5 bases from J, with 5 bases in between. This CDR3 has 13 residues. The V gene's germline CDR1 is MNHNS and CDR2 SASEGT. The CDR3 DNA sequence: TGTGCCAGCAGTGACAGGGATAATTCACCCCTCCACTTT. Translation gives CASSDRDNSPLHF.

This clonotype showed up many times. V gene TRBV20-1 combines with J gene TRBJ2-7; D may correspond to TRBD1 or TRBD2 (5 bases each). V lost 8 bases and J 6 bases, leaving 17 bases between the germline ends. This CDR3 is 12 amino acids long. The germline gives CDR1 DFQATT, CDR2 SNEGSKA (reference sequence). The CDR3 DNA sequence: TGCAGTCTTTCTGTTACGGGACGCGAGCAGTACTTC. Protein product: CSLSVTGREQYF.

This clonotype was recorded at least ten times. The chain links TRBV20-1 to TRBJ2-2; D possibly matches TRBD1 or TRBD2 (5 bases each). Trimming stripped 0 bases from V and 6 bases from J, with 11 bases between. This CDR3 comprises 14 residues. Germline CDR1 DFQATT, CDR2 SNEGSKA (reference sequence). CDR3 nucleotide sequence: TGCAGTGCTAGAGACCTGGTGGGGGCCGGGGAGCTGTTTTTT. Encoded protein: CSARDLVGAGELFF.

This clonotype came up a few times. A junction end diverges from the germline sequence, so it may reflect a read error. The CDR3 spells CASSLEGQGYEQYF. The CDR3 DNA is TGTGCCAGCAGCTTGGAGGGACAGGGCTACGAGCAGTACTTC. The rearrangement joins TRBV5-1 to TRBJ2-7; 9 bases agree with TRBD1. Germline V gene sequence: CDR1 SGHRS, CDR2 YFSETQ. The CDR3 has 14 residues.

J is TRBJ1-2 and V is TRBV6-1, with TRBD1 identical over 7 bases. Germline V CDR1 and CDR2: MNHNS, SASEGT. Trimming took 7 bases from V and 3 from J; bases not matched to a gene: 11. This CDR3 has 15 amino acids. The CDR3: CASTKDRDWYYGYTF. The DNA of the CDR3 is TGTGCCAGCACAAAAGACAGGGACTGGTACTATGGCTACACCTTC.

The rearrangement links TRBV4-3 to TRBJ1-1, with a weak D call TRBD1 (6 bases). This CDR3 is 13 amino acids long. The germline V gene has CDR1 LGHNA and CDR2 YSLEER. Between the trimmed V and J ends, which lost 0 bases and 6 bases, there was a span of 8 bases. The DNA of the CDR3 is TGCGCCAGCAGCCAAGATAGGGGGGCTGAAGCTTTCTTT. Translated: CASSQDRGAEAFF.

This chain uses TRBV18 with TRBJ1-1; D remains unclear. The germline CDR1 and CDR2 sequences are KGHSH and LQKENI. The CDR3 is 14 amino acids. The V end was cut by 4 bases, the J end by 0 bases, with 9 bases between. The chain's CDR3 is CASSRTELNTEAFF. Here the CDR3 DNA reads TGTGCCAGCTCACGGACGGAGCTGAACACTGAAGCTTTCTTT.

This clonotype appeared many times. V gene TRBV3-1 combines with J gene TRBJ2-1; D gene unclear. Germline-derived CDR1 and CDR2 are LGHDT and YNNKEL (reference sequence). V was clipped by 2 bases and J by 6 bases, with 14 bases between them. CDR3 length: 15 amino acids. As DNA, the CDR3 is TGTGCCAGCAGCCAAACCCTGGGTAGCAGCAATGAGCAGTTCTTC. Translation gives CASSQTLGSSNEQFF.

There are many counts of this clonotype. The CDR3 coding sequence is TGTGCCAGCAGCCCCCGGCTTTCTGGGGCCCATTACGAGCAGTACTTC. It is translated as CASSPRLSGAHYEQYF. The chain joins TRBV3-1 to TRBJ2-7, with D maybe TRBD1 (5 bases). This CDR3 is 16 amino acids long. In germline, CDR1 is LGHDT, CDR2 YNNKEL (reference sequence). Between the trimmed V and J ends, which lost 4 bases and 4 bases, there was a span of 20 bases.

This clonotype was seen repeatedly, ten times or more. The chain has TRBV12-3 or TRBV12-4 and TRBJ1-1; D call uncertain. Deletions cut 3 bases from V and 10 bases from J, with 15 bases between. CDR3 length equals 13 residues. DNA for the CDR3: TGTGCCAGCAGTTTTGGGCTGGGCTCTGTAGCTTTCTTT. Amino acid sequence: CASSFGLGSVAFF.

CDR3 residues: CASKPLGRISYNEQFF. Here the CDR3 DNA reads TGTGCCAGCAAACCACTAGGGCGGATCTCCTACAATGAGCAGTTCTTC. The chain uses TRBV6-1 and TRBJ2-1; D may be TRBD2 (5 bases). Germline V CDR1 and CDR2: MNHNS, SASEGT. CDR3 length: 16 amino acids. The V end was cut by 7 bases, the J end by 0 bases, with 16 bases between.

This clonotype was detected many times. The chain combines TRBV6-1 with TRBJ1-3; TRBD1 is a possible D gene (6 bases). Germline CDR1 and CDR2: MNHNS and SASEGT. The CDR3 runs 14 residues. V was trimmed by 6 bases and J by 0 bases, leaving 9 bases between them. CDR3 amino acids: CASSWDNSGNTIYF. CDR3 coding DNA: TGTGCCAGCAGCTGGGACAACTCTGGAAACACCATATATTTT.

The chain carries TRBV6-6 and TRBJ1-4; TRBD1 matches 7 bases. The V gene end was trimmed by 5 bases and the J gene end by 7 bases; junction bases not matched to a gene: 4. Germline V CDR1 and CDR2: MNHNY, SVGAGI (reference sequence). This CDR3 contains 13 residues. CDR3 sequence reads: CASSRDSFEKLFF. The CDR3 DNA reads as TGTGCCAGCAGTCGGGACAGTTTTGAAAAACTGTTTTTT.

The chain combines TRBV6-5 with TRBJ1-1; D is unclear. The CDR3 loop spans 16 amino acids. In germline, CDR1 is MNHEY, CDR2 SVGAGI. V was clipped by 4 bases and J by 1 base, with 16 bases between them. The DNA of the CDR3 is TGTGCCAGCAGTTCCATTCTTTGGGGATCGAACACTGAAGCTTTCTTT. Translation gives CASSSILWGSNTEAFF.

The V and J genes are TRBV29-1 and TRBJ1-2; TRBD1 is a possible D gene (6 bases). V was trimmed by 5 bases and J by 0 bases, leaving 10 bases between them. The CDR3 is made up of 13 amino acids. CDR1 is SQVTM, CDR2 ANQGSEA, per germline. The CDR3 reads CSVKQGANYGYTF. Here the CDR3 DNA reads TGCAGCGTTAAACAGGGAGCTAACTATGGCTACACCTTC. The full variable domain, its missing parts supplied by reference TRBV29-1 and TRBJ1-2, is SAVISQKPSRDICQRGTSLTIQCQVDSQVTMMFWYRQQPGQSLTLIATANQGSEATYESGFVIDKFPISRPNLTFSTLTVSNMSPEDSSIYLCSVKQGANYGYTFGSGTRLTVV.